This TCR beta chain derives from a study of blood T cell repertoires in COVID-19. About the research overall: Specimens from acute and convalescent COVID-19 originated in the United States, Italy and Spain.

The method was immunoSEQ multiplex PCR; TCRdb's version includes in-frame clones alone and lacks a portion of them. Of about 90,000 clones in the sample, around 81% were seen once. Only one count was recorded for this clone. Source material: peripheral blood. The receptor was derived from a woman aged 70-85 years with active or convalescent COVID-19.

The CDR3 DNA follows: TGTGCCAGCAGTGAAAGCGGACGCAACTATGGCTACACCTTC. It is translated as CASSESGRNYGYTF. The chain carries TRBV6-1 and TRBJ1-2; D unclear. This CDR3 spans 14 amino acids. Germline V gene data show CDR1 as MNHNS and CDR2 as SASEGT. Deletions cut 2 bases from V and 2 bases from J, with 9 bases between.